Listed here are 3 T cell receptor beta chains from one sample, sequenced in a study of blood T cells in healthy people across ages. Next came a second PCR, run for about 6 to 12 cycles, which used a sample-barcoded 5' primer along with a J-beta primer mix. TCRdb used MiXCR to reprocess the 5' RACE reads, holding one entry per CDR3 protein. The sample includes some 1.8 million distinct CDR3 sequences, 39% of them seen just once. Specimen: blood. Receptors originate from a human donor in good health.

The chain employs TRBV5-1 and TRBJ1-1; D is perhaps TRBD1 (5 bases). The V gene's germline CDR1 is SGHRS and CDR2 YFSETQ. The CDR3 spans 14 residues. Trimming removed 3 bases from V and 5 bases from J, with 14 bases in between. The CDR3 bases are TGCGCCAGCAGCTCCCGCAGGGCGGAAACTGAAGCTTTCTTT. Its protein is CASSSRRAETEAFF.

J is TRBJ2-5 and V is TRBV10-3; TRBD1 matches 10 bases. The closer fit of TRBJ2-7 to the DNA end suggests the J call may be wrong. The CDR3 runs to 14 residues. The V gene's germline CDR1 is ENHRY and CDR2 SYGVKD. CDR3 DNA sequence: TGTGCCATCAGCGAACGGGACAGGGGAGACGAGCAGTACTTC. This encodes CAISERDRGDEQYF.

V usage is TRBV6-1 and J usage is TRBJ2-3, with D perhaps matching TRBD2 (6 bases). Deletions cut 2 bases from V and 1 base from J, with 10 bases between. CDR1 MNHNS and CDR2 SASEGT come from the germline V gene. The CDR3 has 15 residues. The CDR3 sequence is CASSELSGGTDTQYF. As DNA, the CDR3 is TGTGCCAGCAGTGAACTCTCGGGAGGCACAGATACGCAGTATTTT.